These T cell receptor beta chains were read from a single sample in a study of cytomegalovirus exposure and HLA in healthy donors. Clones were read by immunoSEQ multiplex PCR, and TCRdb kept only the in-frame ones, dropping some. The repertoire holds hundreds of thousands of clones, with around 88% as singletons. Sequencing was done on a sample of PBMCs. These receptors all come from a young woman in good health and CMV-seronegative. The CDR3 runs from the conserved cysteine through the conserved F or W. Each record gives: J gene, clone size, D gene, V gene, CDR3 DNA, CDR3 protein. The D gene is left open where the match is weak. The listing skips clone size in some rows; elsewhere it reads once, few, many or a size class.

TRBJ1-5,NA,NA,TRBV10-3,TGTGCCATCAGTGAGTTTTCGGGGAGCAATCAGCCCCAGCATTTT,CAISEFSGSNQPQHF
TRBJ1-1,NA,NA,TRBV29-1,TGCAGCGGAGGGCGGGGTCTCACTGAAGCTTTCTTT,CSGGRGLTEAFF
TRBJ2-1,NA,TRBD2,TRBV5-1,TGCGCCAGCAGCTTCACTAGCGGGGGCTACAATGAGCAGTTCTTC,CASSFTSGGYNEQFF
TRBJ1-2,NA,NA,TRBV5-8,TGTGCCAGCATCTCCCAGAAAAGTTTTGCATTCTATGGCTACACCTTC,CASISQKSFAFYGYTF
TRBJ1-6,NA,NA,TRBV7-9,TGTGCCAGCAGCTTAGACGGGGGAAAGCCCCTCCACTTT,CASSLDGGKPLHF
TRBJ2-7,once,NA,TRBV7-6,TGTGCCAGCAGCGAACTTAGCCCTGGAGGTGTCGGTTACTACGAGCAGTACTTC,CASSELSPGGVGYYEQYF
TRBJ1-2,NA,TRBD1,TRBV2,TGTGCCAGTGGGGACAGAGGATATGGCTACACCTTC,CASGDRGYGYTF
TRBJ1-3,NA,NA,TRBV6-6,TGTGCCAGCAGTCAAAGACAGGTTCTCTCTGGAAACACCATATATTTT,CASSQRQVLSGNTIYF
TRBJ2-6,few,NA,TRBV10-3,TGTGCCATCAGTGCGGGGGAGACAGGGACGACTGGGGCCAACGTCCTGACTTTC,CAISAGETGTTGANVLTF
TRBJ1-5,few,TRBD1,TRBV5-4,TGTGCCAGCAGCCGTGACAGGGATCAGCCCCAGCATTTT,CASSRDRDQPQHF
TRBJ2-7,NA,NA,TRBV7-6,TGTGCCAGCAGCTTAGCGGGAGCCAAATCCTACGAGCAGTACTTC,CASSLAGAKSYEQYF
TRBJ2-7,NA,NA,TRBV5-1,TGCGCCAGCAGCTTGGCCGACAGGGGAGGGTACGAGCAGTACTTC,CASSLADRGGYEQYF
TRBJ2-3,NA,TRBD2,TRBV2,TGTGCCAGCAGTGATATTCTGGGATGGGCTAGCGGGAGGACAGATACGCAGTATTTT,CASSDILGWASGRTDTQYF
TRBJ2-1,few,TRBD1,TRBV5-6,TGTGCCAGCAGCTTACGACAGGGGACAAACTACAATGAGCAGTTCTTC,CASSLRQGTNYNEQFF
TRBJ1-6,NA,NA,TRBV7-2,TGTGCCAGCAGCTTAGCTAGGGGGTCTGCACCCCTCCACTTT,CASSLARGSAPLHF
TRBJ2-5,NA,TRBD2,TRBV7-9,TGTGCCAGCAGCTTATCCCGGCTAGCGGGGGGGGGAGGAGAGACCCAGTACTTC,CASSLSRLAGGGGETQYF
TRBJ1-1,NA,NA,TRBV4-3,TGCGCCAGCAGCCAAGATCGCGGGATGAGCGGGACTGAAGCTTTCTTT,CASSQDRGMSGTEAFF
TRBJ2-2,once,TRBD1,TRBV2,TGTGCCAGCAGTAGAGACAGGGGACTGGGGGAGCTGTTTTTT,CASSRDRGLGELFF
TRBJ2-3,NA,NA,TRBV6-5,TGTGCCAGCGGGGGGGCAAGCACAGATACGCAGTATTTT,CASGGASTDTQYF
TRBJ1-1,NA,NA,TRBV5-1,TGCGCCAGCAGCTTGGATCACAGATCCTTCACTGAAGCTTTCTTT,CASSLDHRSFTEAFF
TRBJ1-5,NA,NA,TRBV11-2,TGTGCCAGCAGCTCAACGGGGGGCGCGTATCAGCCCCAGCATTTT,CASSSTGGAYQPQHF
TRBJ1-4,NA,NA,TRBV9,TGTGCCAGCAGCGTAGATACAGGGAGGGAGAATGAAAAACTGTTTTTT,CASSVDTGRENEKLFF
TRBJ1-4,NA,TRBD1,TRBV11-2,TGTGCCAGCAGCTCGCTCCGGGACAGGTCTTTGCGAAAACTGTTTTTT,CASSSLRDRSLRKLFF
TRBJ2-5,NA,NA,TRBV9,TGTGCCAGCAGCGCAACCGGGGGTCCGGGGGAGACCCAGTACTTC,CASSATGGPGETQYF
TRBJ2-7,NA,NA,TRBV5-4,TGTGCCAGCAGCTTGGTTCCCTTGAGTGAGCAGTACTTC,CASSLVPLSEQYF
TRBJ1-2,NA,NA,TRBV9,TGTGCCAGCAGCGTAGGGGGCACCTATGGCTACACCTTC,CASSVGGTYGYTF
TRBJ2-5,NA,NA,TRBV15,TGTGCCACCAGCAGAGAGTTTAGCGTTTGGGAGACCCAGTACTTC,CATSREFSVWETQYF
TRBJ2-7,NA,NA,TRBV7-8,TGTGCCAGCACCGCAACGGAGGGGGCCTACGAGCAGTACTTC,CASTATEGAYEQYF
TRBJ1-1,NA,NA,TRBV7-9,TGTGCCAGCAGCCATGCTCGACAGTCGAACACTGAAGCTTTCTTT,CASSHARQSNTEAFF
TRBJ1-2,NA,TRBD1,TRBV19,TGTGCCAGTAGGACCAGGGGGCCGTACTATGGCTACACCTTC,CASRTRGPYYGYTF
TRBJ2-7,NA,NA,TRBV10-1,TGCGCCAGCACTACTAGGGGGAAAGACGAGCAGTACTTC,CASTTRGKDEQYF
TRBJ1-1,few,TRBD1,TRBV7-2,TGTGCCAGCAGCTCGGGGACAGGTCGGTGGGAAGCTTTCTTT,CASSSGTGRWEAFF
TRBJ2-1,NA,TRBD2,TRBV6-6,TGTGCCAGCAGTTACTTGTCGGGGGGTTACAATGAGCAGTTCTTC,CASSYLSGGYNEQFF
TRBJ1-1,once,NA,TRBV7-2,TGTGCCAGCAGCGCCCGGACGGGAGGAGGCACTGAAGCTTTCTTT,CASSARTGGGTEAFF
TRBJ2-7,NA,TRBD1,TRBV25-1,TGTGCCAGCAGTGTTGAGATTGGGACAGGGACGGACTCCTACGAGCAGTACTTC,CASSVEIGTGTDSYEQYF
TRBJ1-1,NA,NA,TRBV27,TGTGCCAGCAGTCCCCGAGGGGGGGGCACTGAAGCTTTCTTT,CASSPRGGGTEAFF
TRBJ2-7,NA,TRBD2,TRBV7-2,TGTGCCAGCAGCTTTCAGCGGGGGGCCTACGAGCAGTACTTC,CASSFQRGAYEQYF
TRBJ2-3,NA,TRBD2,TRBV18,TGTGCCAGCTCACCACAGGTCGCTAGCGGGGGGGCGGATACGCAGTATTTT,CASSPQVASGGADTQYF
TRBJ1-4,NA,TRBD1,TRBV2,TGTGCCAGCAGTCCGGGACAGGGTAGAGAAAAACTGTTTTTT,CASSPGQGREKLFF
TRBJ2-1,NA,NA,TRBV7-9,TGTGCCAGCGGCGGCTCCTACAATGAGCAGTTCTTC,CASGGSYNEQFF
TRBJ1-4,NA,NA,TRBV4-1,TGCGCCAGCAGCCAACGGAGGGACTCAACTAATGAAAAACTGTTTTTT,CASSQRRDSTNEKLFF
TRBJ1-5,NA,NA,TRBV5-6,TGTGCCAGCAGCTTGGGGGGAGGTCAGCCCCAGCATTTT,CASSLGGGQPQHF
TRBJ2-4,NA,TRBD2,TRBV6-1,TGTGCCAGCAGTGCCGAACTAGCGGTGACGGCCAAAAACATTCAGTACTTC,CASSAELAVTAKNIQYF
TRBJ1-1,NA,TRBD1,TRBV7-3,TGTGCCAGCAGCTCGTCCGGGACAGAGTCTGAAGCTTTCTTT,CASSSSGTESEAFF
TRBJ2-5,NA,NA,TRBV5-4,TGTGCCAGCAGCCAGGGCGGTTTGCGGGAGACCCAGTACTTC,CASSQGGLRETQYF
TRBJ1-3,once,NA,TRBV10-1,TGCGCCAGCACCGCACCAGGGCCCGGTGTTGGAAACACCATATATTTT,CASTAPGPGVGNTIYF
TRBJ2-6,NA,NA,TRBV2,TGTGCCAGCAGTGAAAGTCTCGCAGGGCCAAACTCTGGGGCCAACGTCCTGACTTTC,CASSESLAGPNSGANVLTF
TRBJ2-3,NA,NA,TRBV10-1,TGCGCCAGCAGTGGCTATAACCCAGATACGCAGTATTTT,CASSGYNPDTQYF
TRBJ2-6,NA,NA,TRBV4-2,TGTGCCAGCAGCCAAGATCAGGCGGGTGTGACTGGGGCCAACGTCCTGACTTTC,CASSQDQAGVTGANVLTF
TRBJ1-5,NA,NA,TRBV5-6,TGTGCCAGCAGCGTTGGGGTGGGAGGGGGATGGCCCCAGCATTTT,CASSVGVGGGWPQHF
TRBJ2-7,NA,TRBD1,TRBV2,TGTGCCAGCTTCAAGGACAGGGGTTCGGCCGAGCAGTACTTC,CASFKDRGSAEQYF
TRBJ1-4,NA,TRBD1,TRBV4-1,TGCGCCAGCAGCACACAGGGGTTTGGGGGTATTGAAAAACTGTTTTTT,CASSTQGFGGIEKLFF
TRBJ2-5,NA,TRBD2,TRBV7-2,TGTGCCAGCAGCGGCCGGACTAGCGGGGGGGCAGGGGAGACCCAGTACTTC,CASSGRTSGGAGETQYF
TRBJ1-4,once,NA,TRBV30,TGTGCCTGGGGAGAGTGGCAGGGTCGAGTAAAACTGTTTTTT,CAWGEWQGRVKLFF
TRBJ2-5,NA,NA,TRBV10-2,TGCGCCAGCAGTGCCGGACTGATCCAAGAGACCCAGTACTTC,CASSAGLIQETQYF
TRBJ2-5,NA,NA,TRBV29-1,TGCAGCGCCGACCCGGGACAACAAGAGACCCAGTACTTC,CSADPGQQETQYF
TRBJ1-1,NA,TRBD1,TRBV10-2,TGCGCCAGCAGGGCGGGACAGGCGTTTACGGAAGCTTTCTTT,CASRAGQAFTEAFF
TRBJ1-2,NA,TRBD1,TRBV5-4,TGTGCCAGCAGGCGACAGGGTGACTATGGCTACACCTTC,CASRRQGDYGYTF
TRBJ2-1,NA,NA,TRBV5-1,TGCGCCAGCAGCCCGACATACATTTCGGGGAGAAATGAGCAGTTCTTC,CASSPTYISGRNEQFF